These 26 T cell receptor beta chains came from one sample sequenced in a study of cytomegalovirus exposure and HLA in healthy donors. Vbeta (60) and Jbeta (13) primers were used in the PCR. Profiled with immunoSEQ multiplex PCR; TCRdb holds only in-frame clones, not every one. This sample contains about 78,000 clones. Sequencing was performed on PBMCs. All receptors come from a female donor in good health and CMV-seropositive.

The chain combines TRBV5-1 with TRBJ2-7, with D perhaps TRBD2 (6 bases). The CDR3 sequence is 15 residues long. Germline V gene sequence: CDR1 SGHRS, CDR2 YFSETQ. Trimming shortened V by 4 bases and J by 4 bases, and 18 bases separated the two germline ends. CDR3 amino acids: CASSPEVRGGYEQYF. CDR3 sequence (DNA): TGCGCCAGCAGCCCGGAAGTGCGTGGAGGGTACGAGCAGTACTTC.

J is TRBJ2-6 and V is TRBV12-5; TRBD1 matches 9 bases. V shed 6 bases and J 2 bases; nucleotides not matched to a gene: 20. From germline, CDR1 is LGHNT and CDR2 FRNRAP. The CDR3 is made up of 21 amino acids. For the CDR3, the DNA is TGTGCTAGTGGCGACCCCGGCTTGGGGTGGGACAGGGACACTGGGGCCAACGTCCTGACTTTC. This gives the protein CASGDPGLGWDRDTGANVLTF.

CDR3 bases: TGTGCCAGCAGCCTTAGGGGGCGGAGAGCTTTCTTT. Protein: CASSLRGRRAFF. The chain recombines TRBV6-6 with TRBJ1-1; 7 bases map to TRBD1. Germline V CDR1 and CDR2: MNHNY, SVGAGI (reference sequence). V lost 6 bases and J lost 10; bases outside the gene matches: 8. The CDR3 runs 12 residues.

The chain's CDR3 is CATSRGDGFEQYF. DNA of the CDR3: TGTGCCACCAGCAGGGGAGACGGTTTCGAGCAGTACTTC. The chain couples TRBV15 to TRBJ2-7, with a possible D match to TRBD2 (5 bases). V dropped 3 bases and J dropped 6 bases, with 12 bases sitting between them. Germline-derived CDR1 and CDR2 are LNHNV and YYDKDF (reference sequence). The CDR3 is 13 amino acids.

CDR3 nucleotides: TGTGCCAGCAGTACATGGGGGGACAGGGGTCACGAGCAGTACTTC. Translating it yields CASSTWGDRGHEQYF. The rearrangement uses TRBV27 and TRBJ2-7; TRBD1 agrees at 10 bases. This CDR3 is 15 amino acids long. CDR1 and CDR2 from the germline V gene are MNHEY and SMNVEV (reference sequence). V lost 5 bases to trimming and J lost 5 bases; unmatched junction nucleotides: 9.

The chain joins TRBV18 to TRBJ2-2; D remains ambiguous. The CDR3 is 12 amino acids. The V gene's germline CDR1 is KGHSH and CDR2 LQKENI. V shed 2 bases and J shed 7 bases, with 5 bases lying between them. The CDR3 protein is CASSPKRGELFF. In DNA form, the CDR3 reads TGTGCCAGCTCACCAAAGCGCGGGGAGCTGTTTTTT.

The gene calls are TRBV30 and TRBJ2-1; 12 nucleotides align to TRBD2. CDR3 size: 16 residues. CDR1 and CDR2 from the germline V gene are GTSNPN and SVGIG (reference sequence). Trimming at V came to 1 base and at J to 4 bases, leaving 5 bases not matched to a gene. The DNA of the CDR3 is TGTGCCTGGAGTGCGAGACTAGCGGGGGTGTACAATGAGCAGTTCTTC. Residues: CAWSARLAGVYNEQFF. Supplemented by reference TRBV30 and TRBJ2-1, the full variable domain reads SQTIHQWPATLVQPVGSPLSLECTVEGTSNPNLYWYRQAAGRGLQLLFYSVGIGQISSEVPQNLSASRPQDRQFILSSKKLLLSDSGFYLCAWSARLAGVYNEQFFGPGTRLTVL.

This sequence joins TRBV5-5 and TRBJ2-1, with D unresolved. Germline V CDR1 and CDR2: SGHKS, YYEKEE (reference sequence). The CDR3 length is 14 residues. The germline V and J ends were trimmed by 5 bases and 0 bases, with 9 bases remaining between them. The CDR3 coding sequence is TGTGCCAGCAGTACAGCTTCCTCCTACAATGAGCAGTTCTTC. This sequence encodes CASSTASSYNEQFF.

This chain's CDR3 is CASGSGLAGGTDTQYF. In DNA form, the CDR3 reads TGTGCCAGCGGCTCGGGACTAGCGGGAGGAACAGATACGCAGTATTTT. This chain joins TRBV7-9 and TRBJ2-3; 15 positions agree with TRBD2. V dropped 8 bases and J dropped 3; count of bases not matched to a gene: 6. Germline CDR1 and CDR2: SEHNR and FQNEAQ (reference sequence). The CDR3 is 16 amino acids.

This chain connects TRBV6-5 to TRBJ2-3; 7 nucleotides agree with TRBD2. Looked up from germline, CDR1 is MNHEY and CDR2 is SVGAGI. The junction had 5 bases not matched to a gene; V was cut back by 5 bases and J by 0 bases. The CDR3 runs 15 residues. The CDR3 bases are TGTGCCAGCAGTCCTCTAGCGGCTAGCACAGATACGCAGTATTTT. As protein: CASSPLAASTDTQYF.

The gene calls are TRBV6-5 and TRBJ2-1, with 9 bases lining up with TRBD2. Unmatched junction bases numbered 4, after V lost 10 bases and J lost 0 bases. CDR3 length equals 14 residues. The germline V gene has CDR1 MNHEY and CDR2 SVGAGI. CDR3 bases: TGTGCCAAGCTAGCGGGGAGCTCCTACAATGAGCAGTTCTTC. This gives the protein CAKLAGSSYNEQFF.

The V gene is TRBV2, the J gene TRBJ2-6; D may be TRBD2 (6 bases). From germline, CDR1 is SNHLY and CDR2 FYNNEI. V was shortened by 6 bases and J by 2 bases, with 14 bases between the two germline ends. The CDR3 runs 16 residues. The CDR3 nucleotides read TGTGCCAGCAGGAAAAAACTAGCTGCTGGGGCCAACGTCCTGACTTTC. As protein: CASRKKLAAGANVLTF.

The chain uses TRBV5-8 and TRBJ1-4; 8 bases are shared with TRBD1. Trimming took 3 bases from V and 7 from J; bases not matched to a gene: 5. The CDR3 is made up of 14 amino acids. From germline, CDR1 is SGHTS and CDR2 YDEGEE. The CDR3 coding sequence is TGTGCCAGCAGCTACCAGGGGGCGGGTGAAAAACTGTTTTTT. Amino acid sequence: CASSYQGAGEKLFF.

V gene TRBV7-2 combines with J gene TRBJ2-7, with D maybe TRBD2 (6 bases). Looked up from germline, CDR1 is SGHTA and CDR2 is FQGNSA. The ends were cut back, 0 bases at V and 2 bases at J, with 11 bases in the middle. This CDR3 is built from 15 residues. The CDR3 sequence: CASSLAGTETYEQYF. The CDR3 nucleotides are TGTGCCAGCAGCTTAGCCGGGACTGAAACCTACGAGCAGTACTTC.

The chain employs TRBV5-6 and TRBJ2-7; D is perhaps TRBD2 (5 bases). V was clipped by 0 bases and J by 3 bases, with 7 bases between them. The V gene's germline CDR1 is SGHDT and CDR2 YYEEEE. The length of the CDR3 is 13 residues. CDR3 sequence: CASSLARDYEQYF. In nucleotides, the CDR3 is TGTGCCAGCAGCTTGGCCCGGGACTACGAGCAGTACTTC.

The chain combines TRBV7-2 with TRBJ1-1; D might be TRBD1 (6 bases). Between the trimmed V and J ends, which lost 7 bases and 0 bases, there was a span of 18 bases. CDR1 is SGHTA and CDR2 is FQGNSA in the germline V gene. CDR3 length: 16 amino acids. This chain's CDR3 is CASTSIDRFLNTEAFF. In DNA, the CDR3 is TGTGCCAGCACCTCTATCGACAGGTTTTTGAACACTGAAGCTTTCTTT.

This chain links TRBV7-4 with TRBJ2-1, with D perhaps TRBD1 (6 bases). CDR1 is SGHVT, CDR2 SQSDAQ, per germline. The CDR3 extends over 16 amino acids. Trimming stripped 5 bases from V and 3 bases from J, with 17 bases between. Here the CDR3 reads CASSARQAPYYNEQFF. The CDR3, as DNA: TGTGCCAGCAGCGCCAGACAGGCCCCTTACTACAATGAGCAGTTCTTC.

This chain uses TRBV4-3 with TRBJ2-5; a weak D match, TRBD2 (6 bases). Trimming took off 0 bases at V and 1 base at J, with 24 bases between the two ends. From germline, CDR1 is LGHNA and CDR2 YSLEER. CDR3 length equals 20 residues. The CDR3 coding sequence is TGCGCCAGCAGCCAAGATTCGTCGTCGGCGCGGGGTTTGTTCCAAGAGACCCAGTACTTC. This encodes CASSQDSSSARGLFQETQYF.

The J gene is TRBJ2-1, the V gene TRBV7-2; D uncertain. Trimming removed 4 bases from V and 0 bases from J, with 10 bases in between. Germline values: CDR1 SGHTA, CDR2 FQGNSA. The CDR3 has 15 amino acids. The CDR3: CASSSDRSSYNEQFF. CDR3 nucleotides: TGTGCCAGCAGCTCCGATAGGAGCTCCTACAATGAGCAGTTCTTC.

This rearrangement joins TRBV10-2 to TRBJ1-2, with TRBD1 as a possible D gene (5 bases). CDR3 length: 13 residues. The germline V and J ends were trimmed by 5 bases and 3 bases, with 10 bases remaining between them. Germline V gives CDR1 WSHSY, CDR2 SAAADI. The CDR3 region has the DNA TGCGCCAGCAGTTCAACAGGCGACTATGGCTACACCTTC. It encodes CASSSTGDYGYTF.

This chain connects TRBV10-3 to TRBJ2-7; TRBD2 is a possible D gene (5 bases). Trimming took 6 bases from V and 2 from J, leaving 14 bases between them. This CDR3 contains 14 residues. Germline CDR1 reads ENHRY; CDR2 reads SYGVKD. This CDR3 is CAIREGPNPYEQYF. In DNA form, the CDR3 reads TGTGCCATCAGAGAGGGCCCGAATCCCTACGAGCAGTACTTC.

The CDR3 coding sequence is TGTGCCAGCTCTTCAGCGGGAGGTAAAACCGGGGAGCTGTTTTTT. This encodes CASSSAGGKTGELFF. The rearrangement uses TRBV28 and TRBJ2-2; 9 bases align to TRBD2. The J segment lost 5 bases and the V segment lost 8 bases, leaving 9 bases of the junction unmatched. This CDR3 comprises 15 residues. Per the germline V gene, CDR1 is MDHEN and CDR2 is SYDVKM.

The J gene is TRBJ1-5, the V gene TRBV19, with D perhaps matching TRBD1 (5 bases). The germline V gene has CDR1 LNHDA and CDR2 SQIVND (reference sequence). The CDR3 length is 16 residues. Trimming pared 7 bases from V and 4 bases from J, leaving 20 bases between. The CDR3 loop is CASTAGVRHQNQPQHF. The CDR3 nucleotides read TGTGCCAGTACCGCGGGGGTGCGTCATCAGAATCAGCCCCAGCATTTT.

V and J are TRBV18 and TRBJ2-3; D is unresolved. The V and J ends lost 5 bases and 0 bases respectively, with 9 bases between them. The CDR3 contains 14 residues. The germline V gene encodes CDR1 KGHSH and CDR2 LQKENI. The CDR3 DNA sequence: TGTGCCAGCTCATCTCTAGGCAGCACAGATACGCAGTATTTT. Protein product: CASSSLGSTDTQYF.

The V call is TRBV4-1, the J call TRBJ1-4; possible D gene TRBD1, 6 bases. V lost 0 bases and J lost 4, with 15 bases in between. Germline V CDR1 and CDR2: MGHRA, YSYEKL. CDR3 length equals 17 residues. CDR3 residues: CASSQEGSTGLNEKLFF. The CDR3, as DNA: TGCGCCAGCAGCCAAGAGGGATCGACAGGCCTTAATGAAAAACTGTTTTTT.

V gene TRBV29-1 combines with J gene TRBJ2-5; the D is unclear. The end of the DNA is better explained by TRBJ2-7, so the J call may be wrong. The CDR3 extends over 11 amino acids. Germline V CDR1 and CDR2: SQVTM, ANQGSEA. The CDR3, as DNA: TGCAGCGCCCTGGCCGGGTACGAGCAGTACTTC. It yields the protein CSALAGYEQYF.